These T cell receptor beta chains were read from a single sample in a study of cytomegalovirus exposure and HLA in healthy donors. TCRdb's table, derived via immunoSEQ multiplex PCR, lists solely in-frame clones and lacks some. Here the sample spans 150,000 to 200,000 clones, 80% being singletons. Material for sequencing was PBMCs. The receptors come from a man aged 30-40 years in good health and CMV-seropositive. CDR3s include the opening cysteine and the closing phenylalanine or tryptophan. Fields, in order: V gene, D gene, J gene, clone size, CDR3 protein, CDR3 DNA. D genes are given only for firm matches. Size values are once, few and many counts, or a class for expanded clones, and some rows have none.

>TRBV6-6|-|TRBJ1-3|-
CASSYSPYSGNTIYF
TGTGCCAGCAGTTATTCCCCTTACTCTGGAAACACCATATATTTT
>TRBV11-3|-|TRBJ2-2|-
CASSFADTNTGELFF
TGTGCCAGCAGCTTCGCCGACACGAACACCGGGGAGCTGTTTTTT
>TRBV1|-|TRBJ2-7|once
CTSSHLPSGGLSYEQYF
TGCACCAGCAGCCACCTCCCTAGCGGGGGCCTCTCCTACGAGCAGTACTTC
>TRBV27|-|TRBJ2-1|-
CASSLSAGVWGSTEQFF
TGTGCCAGCAGTTTATCAGCGGGCGTATGGGGAAGCACTGAGCAGTTCTTC
>TRBV7-2|-|TRBJ1-2|-
CASSILEGNGGYTF
TGTGCCAGCAGCATCCTGGAGGGGAACGGTGGCTACACCTTC
>TRBV11-2|TRBD1|TRBJ1-5|-
CASSFTGGGDSNQPQHF
TGTGCCAGCAGCTTTACAGGGGGCGGGGATAGCAATCAGCCCCAGCATTTT
>TRBV4-1|TRBD1|TRBJ1-5|-
CASSQEDRGSQPQHF
TGCGCCAGCAGCCAAGAAGACAGGGGCAGTCAGCCCCAGCATTTT
>TRBV6-4|-|TRBJ2-6|few
CASSEGGSGANVLTF
TGTGCCAGCAGTGAGGGGGGCTCTGGGGCCAACGTCCTGACTTTC
>TRBV5-1|TRBD1|TRBJ1-3|-
CASSWGGDSRNTIYF
TGCGCCAGCAGCTGGGGTGGGGACAGCAGAAACACCATATATTTT
>TRBV5-4|-|TRBJ2-3|-
CASTNLAPHTDTQYF
TGTGCCAGCACCAATTTGGCCCCACACACAGATACGCAGTATTTT
>TRBV28|TRBD1|TRBJ2-7|few
CASSSPGQVLEADYEQYF
TGTGCCAGCAGCTCTCCCGGACAGGTTTTAGAGGCGGACTACGAGCAGTACTTC
>TRBV5-4|-|TRBJ2-1|-
CASSLPNRPSGEQFF
TGTGCCAGCAGCCTCCCCAACCGTCCCTCGGGTGAGCAGTTCTTC
>TRBV6-4|TRBD1|TRBJ1-5|-
CASTDRGKQPQHF
TGTGCCAGCACCGACAGGGGGAAGCAGCCCCAGCATTTT
>TRBV27|-|TRBJ2-7|-
CASSLGGYEQYF
TGTGCCAGCAGTTTAGGAGGCTACGAGCAGTACTTC
>TRBV11-3|TRBD1|TRBJ2-7|-
CASSLVVGQGPFEQYF
TGTGCCAGCAGCTTAGTAGTGGGACAGGGACCTTTCGAGCAGTACTTC
>TRBV6-5|-|TRBJ2-3|medium-sized
CASSYGAPTDTQYF
TGTGCCAGCAGTTACGGAGCGCCCACAGATACGCAGTATTTT
>TRBV6-1|-|TRBJ1-4|-
CASSVLGRNEKLFF
TGTGCCAGCAGTGTTCTGGGGCGGAATGAAAAACTGTTTTTT
>TRBV7-3|-|TRBJ2-5|-
CASSQHGGSQETQYF
TGTGCCAGCAGCCAACATGGGGGCAGTCAAGAGACCCAGTACTTC
>TRBV6-5|-|TRBJ1-2|-
CASSLNLVTNYGYTF
TGTGCCAGCAGCCTTAATCTAGTTACTAACTATGGCTACACCTTC